There are a few counts of the clone carrying this T cell receptor (beta chain). This sample is drawn from a study of PD-L1 blockade in urothelial cancer. The overall study: About 85% of the roughly 30 patients were males with bladder-origin urothelial cancer. Between 0 and 3 chemotherapy regimens preceded treatment for each patient. T cells numbered a median of approximately 150,000 in the blood samples.

The table came from immunoSEQ multiplex PCR; TCRdb's copy has only in-frame clones and leaves some out. In the table there are some 52,000 clones, approximately 80% of which are singletons. The V segment lost 2 bases and the J segment 3 bases; nucleotides outside the gene matches: 6. The germline V gene encodes CDR1 SGHRS and CDR2 YFSETQ. The CDR3 loop spans 15 amino acids. Locally advanced or metastatic urothelial carcinoma was present in patients. This specimen was PBMCs, taken around atezolizumab (anti-PD-L1) treatment. This TCR derives from a man between 65 and 80 years old with urothelial cancer. V and J are TRBV5-1 and TRBJ1-2; 8 bases line up with TRBD1. The CDR3 here is CASSFLEGQDYGYTF. The CDR3, as DNA: TGCGCCAGCAGCTTCCTGGAGGGACAGGACTATGGCTACACCTTC.